This TCR beta chain was sequenced for a study of blood T cells in healthy people across ages. Combining a sample-barcoded 5' primer with a J-beta primer mix, a second PCR ran for roughly 7 to 12 cycles. TCRdb recomputed calls from the 5' RACE reads with MiXCR, one row per CDR3 protein. The sample shows some 1,000,000 distinct CDR3 sequences, less than 25% of them seen only once. Germline lookup yields CDR1 DFQATT and CDR2 SNEGSKA (reference sequence). There are 14 residues in the CDR3. These data were likewise used in another study, on T cells of mothers and their children. That work contributes: Sequencing got over 9 million TCR beta CDR3 reads from each mother and roughly 3 million from each child.

V gene TRBV20-1 combines with J gene TRBJ2-5; 8 bases are a match to TRBD2. The DNA end favors TRBJ2-1, so the J call may be wrong. Sequencing used blood. The receptor was isolated from a girl aged 2-10 years in good health. The CDR3 reads CSARGSGTRYEQFF. The CDR3 region has the DNA TGCAGTGCTAGAGGGTCCGGGACTAGGTATGAGCAGTTCTTC.